This T cell receptor (beta chain) stems from a study of blood T cell repertoires in COVID-19. Study in general: Spain, Italy and the United States supplied samples that represented acute and convalescent COVID-19. Sample material is recorded as cDNA or gDNA derived from T cells, B-cell-depleted T cells, or PBMCs.

TCRdb keeps only in-frame clones here, not all; method: immunoSEQ multiplex PCR. The table lists 160,000 or so clones, around 79% of them singletons. The germline CDR1 and CDR2 sequences are SEHNR and FQNEAQ (reference sequence). This CDR3 region has 17 residues. V shed 5 bases, J shed 4 bases, and the junction held 8 bases outside the gene matches. The Seattle patients, enrolled during active infection, were followed longitudinally. Sequencing was done on a sample of peripheral blood. The genes are TRBV7-9 and TRBJ2-6; TRBD1 matches at 10 bases. The TCR originated in an older woman with COVID-19, enrolled during active disease. The CDR3 sequence: CASSSGTGVGGANVLTF. In DNA, the CDR3 is TGTGCCAGCAGCAGCGGGACAGGGGTTGGCGGGGCCAACGTCCTGACTTTC.